Below, 15 T cell receptor beta chains from the same sample are listed, as sequenced in a study of blood T cell repertoires in COVID-19. Using immunoSEQ multiplex PCR, the repertoire was profiled, and TCRdb retains in-frame clones only, with some absent. The sample holds approximately 150,000 clones; approximately 87% are singletons and the top ten take under 9%. Sequencing was performed on peripheral blood. Receptor source: a woman in her fifties or sixties with active or convalescent COVID-19.

The chain employs TRBV10-3 and TRBJ2-7; 9 bases align to TRBD1. CDR3 size: 12 residues. CDR1 is ENHRY and CDR2 is SYGVKD in the germline V gene. With V trimmed by 9 bases and J by 6 bases, 6 bases remained unmatched. In nucleotides, the CDR3 is TGTGCCATGGGGACAGGGTCGGGCGAGCAGTACTTC. Its protein is CAMGTGSGEQYF.

The chain links TRBV12-3 or TRBV12-4 to TRBJ1-2, with 9 nucleotides matching TRBD1. The CDR3 extends over 11 amino acids. Losses at the gene ends were 6 bases for V and 8 bases for J; bases not matched to a gene: 1. The CDR3 here is CASSTGGGYTF. The CDR3 nucleotides are TGTGCCAGCAGCACAGGGGGCGGCTACACCTTC.

The chain links TRBV15 to TRBJ2-7; 7 bases align to TRBD1. V shed 5 bases and J 4 bases; nucleotides not matched to a gene: 2. Per the germline V gene, CDR1 is LNHNV and CDR2 is YYDKDF (reference sequence). CDR3 length equals 12 residues. The CDR3 region is CATSPTGYEQYF. The CDR3 bases are TGTGCCACCAGCCCGACAGGGTACGAGCAGTACTTC.

The rearrangement joins TRBV18 to TRBJ2-1; D might be TRBD1 (5 bases). V was trimmed by 2 bases and J by 6 bases, leaving 8 bases between them. This CDR3 spans 13 amino acids. Germline values: CDR1 KGHSH, CDR2 LQKENI. The CDR3 DNA is TGTGCCAGCTCACCATCTAGGGGCAATGAGCAGTTCTTC. It specifies CASSPSRGNEQFF.

This chain connects TRBV6-2 or TRBV6-3 to TRBJ1-1, with TRBD1 matching 8 bases. The V and J ends lost 6 bases and 5 bases, in that order; junction bases with no gene match: 2. From germline, CDR1 is MNHEY and CDR2 SVGEGT. The CDR3 totals 12 residues. CDR3 DNA sequence: TGTGCCAGCAGCAGGGGGCGGACTGAAGCTTTCTTT. It yields the protein CASSRGRTEAFF.

The CDR3 sequence: CASSDPIKSYQPQHF. The CDR3 DNA reads as TGTGCCAGCAGTGATCCCATTAAAAGCTATCAGCCCCAGCATTTT. The V gene is TRBV6-2 or TRBV6-3, the J gene TRBJ1-5; D gene unclear. Germline loops: CDR1 MNHEY, CDR2 SVGEGT. The CDR3 extends over 15 amino acids. The V end was cut by 5 bases, the J end by 5 bases, with 16 bases between.

J is TRBJ1-5 and V is TRBV6-6; 8 nucleotides align to TRBD1. The germline gives CDR1 MNHNY, CDR2 SVGAGI (reference sequence). J gave up 6 bases and V 7 bases, and 8 bases lay outside the gene matches. This CDR3 is 14 amino acids long. The CDR3, as DNA: TGTGCCAGCACCCGAGGACAGGGAACTCAGCCCCAGCATTTT. This encodes CASTRGQGTQPQHF.

This clone is a singleton in its sample. The V call is TRBV29-1, the J call TRBJ2-5, with a weak D call TRBD1 (6 bases). V lost 7 bases and J 7 bases, leaving 16 bases between the germline ends. CDR3 length: 12 residues. Germline-derived CDR1 and CDR2 are SQVTM and ANQGSEA. CDR3 amino acids: CSAADSFGTQYF. CDR3 in DNA: TGCAGCGCTGCGGACAGTTTTGGGACCCAGTACTTC.

Only one count was recorded for this clone. The chain employs TRBV9 and TRBJ2-1; perhaps TRBD2 as D (5 bases). From germline, CDR1 is SGDLS and CDR2 YYNGEE. The CDR3 sequence is 17 residues long. Trimming took off 0 bases at V and 0 bases at J, with 13 bases between the two ends. This CDR3 reads CASSVAPSPLSYNEQFF. The CDR3, as DNA: TGTGCCAGCAGCGTAGCCCCTAGCCCTCTCTCCTACAATGAGCAGTTCTTC.

This clone was detected many times. The chain couples TRBV10-2 to TRBJ2-3; D is perhaps TRBD1 (6 bases). V was clipped by 6 bases and J by 5 bases, with 12 bases between them. The CDR3 loop spans 13 amino acids. From germline, CDR1 is WSHSY and CDR2 SAAADI. CDR3 region: CASRDSRLDTQYF. DNA of the CDR3: TGCGCCAGCAGGGACAGTCGGTTAGATACGCAGTATTTT.

CDR3 sequence reads: CASSPYTGELFF. In nucleotides, the CDR3 is TGTGCCAGCAGCCCGTATACCGGGGAGCTGTTTTTT. The V gene is TRBV9, the J gene TRBJ2-2; D is uncertain. The CDR3 has 12 residues. V gave up 4 bases and J gave up 5 bases, with 6 bases separating them. CDR1 and CDR2 (germline): SGDLS, YYNGEE.

This clone is a singleton in its sample. The rearrangement links TRBV11-2 to TRBJ1-1, with D unclear. The V gene's germline CDR1 is SGHAT and CDR2 FQNNGV. V was clipped by 5 bases and J by 3 bases, with 13 bases between them. This CDR3 is 14 amino acids long. The CDR3 region is CASSPWPRDTEAFF. CDR3 sequence (DNA): TGTGCCAGCAGCCCCTGGCCACGGGACACTGAAGCTTTCTTT.

CDR3 sequence reads: CAWSLGQRVGSPLHF. In DNA form, the CDR3 reads TGTGCCTGGAGTTTGGGACAGAGAGTAGGTTCACCCCTCCACTTT. The chain is built from TRBV30 and TRBJ1-6; TRBD1 agrees at 7 bases. Germline CDR1 is GTSNPN and CDR2 is SVGIG (reference sequence). CDR3 size: 15 residues. Trimming cost V 2 bases and J 9 bases; bases outside gene matches: 10. Full variable domain (rest looked up from reference TRBV30 and TRBJ1-6): SQTIHQWPATLVQPVGSPLSLECTVEGTSNPNLYWYRQAAGRGLQLLFYSVGIGQISSEVPQNLSASRPQDRQFILSSKKLLLSDSGFYLCAWSLGQRVGSPLHFGNGTRLTVT.

The rearrangement links TRBV10-3 to TRBJ1-2; possible D gene TRBD1, 6 bases. The V end lost 0 bases, the J end lost 4 bases, and 9 bases lay between the germline ends. Per the germline V gene, CDR1 is ENHRY and CDR2 is SYGVKD. The CDR3 covers 14 residues. CDR3 sequence: CAISESDRSYGYTF. The CDR3, as DNA: TGTGCCATCAGTGAGTCTGACAGGAGCTATGGCTACACCTTC.

The chain joins TRBV11-2 to TRBJ2-7, with a possible D match to TRBD1 (5 bases). Germline V CDR1 and CDR2: SGHAT, FQNNGV. The CDR3 length is 17 residues. The V and J ends lost 1 base and 2 bases respectively, with 18 bases between them. The CDR3 loop is CASSLAARVAVTYEQYF. The CDR3 nucleotides read TGTGCCAGCAGCTTAGCCGCCAGGGTTGCGGTTACCTACGAGCAGTACTTC.